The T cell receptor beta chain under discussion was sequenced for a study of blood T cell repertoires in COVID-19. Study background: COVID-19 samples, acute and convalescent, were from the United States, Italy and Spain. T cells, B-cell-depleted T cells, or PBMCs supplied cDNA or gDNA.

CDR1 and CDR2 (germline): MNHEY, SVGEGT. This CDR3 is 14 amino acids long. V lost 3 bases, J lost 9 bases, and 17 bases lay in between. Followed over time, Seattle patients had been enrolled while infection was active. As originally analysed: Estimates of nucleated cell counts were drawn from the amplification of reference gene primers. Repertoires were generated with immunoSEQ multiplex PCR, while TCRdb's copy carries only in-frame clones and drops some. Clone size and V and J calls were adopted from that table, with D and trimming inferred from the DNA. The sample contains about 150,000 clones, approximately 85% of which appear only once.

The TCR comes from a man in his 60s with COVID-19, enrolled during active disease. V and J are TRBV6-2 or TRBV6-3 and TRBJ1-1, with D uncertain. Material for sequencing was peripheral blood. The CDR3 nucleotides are TGTGCCAGCAGTTATTTTGGTCCCCAGTCGAAAGCTTTCTTT. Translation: CASSYFGPQSKAFF.